This T cell receptor beta chain was identified during a study of tumor and adjacent non-tumor tissue in lung cancer. About the study: Each sample yielded millions of productive TCRbeta reads on average. Study results and caveats: TCR diversity was significantly greater in tumor than normal lung tissue.

No cell sorting was done before RNA was extracted from the tissue. Distant lung tissue was collected more than 3 cm away from the tumor edge. Comments on this clonotype: What it binds is not known. An end of the junction does not agree with germline; a read error may underlie this.

The library came from three nested PCR rounds adapted from ARM-PCR protocols. TCRdb called the multiplex PCR reads again in MiXCR, with one record for every CDR3 protein. The repertoire holds some 97,000 distinct CDR3 sequences, with over 55% as singletons. The sequence derives from a man aged 25 to 40 with non-small cell lung cancer. Sequences were obtained from distant non-tumor lung tissue.

CDR3 loop: CSVESQGTNGYNF. CDR3 bases: TGCAGCGTTGAATCTCAGGGGACCAATGGCTACAACTTC. The chain uses TRBV29-1 and TRBJ1-2, with a weak D call TRBD1 (6 bases). Germline V lookup: CDR1 SQVTM, CDR2 ANQGSEA. The CDR3 is 13 residues long.